This T cell receptor beta chain is drawn from a study of T cell responses to AZD1222 COVID-19 vaccine. Study details: Pooled in the analysis were second doses at about 4 or about 12 weeks.

Study-wide results and caveats: Unmutated variant regions are reportedly the target of nearly half of TCRs that are spike-specific. Repertoire samples came only from after the peak T cell response.

Data came from immunoSEQ multiplex PCR; TCRdb stores just in-frame clones and leaves some out. The sample carries 170,000 or so clones, just over 90% recorded once. Concerning this clone itself: The antigen is not known.

Between the trimmed V and J ends, which lost 3 bases and 9 bases, there was a span of 15 bases. Germline V gene sequence: CDR1 GTSNPN, CDR2 SVGIG (reference sequence). The CDR3 has 14 amino acids. The origin of this receptor is an adult in good health. The source was peripheral blood, collected on day 0 of AZD1222 vaccination. The chain combines TRBV30 with TRBJ1-6; possibly TRBD1 for D (5 bases). The CDR3 is CAWSRVGAGSPLHF. CDR3 DNA sequence: TGTGCCTGGAGCCGCGTAGGGGCTGGTTCACCCCTCCACTTT.